The subject of this entry is one T cell receptor (beta chain). Its antigen is as yet unknown. These data belong to a study of a mutant IDH1 vaccine in newly diagnosed glioma. Study details: Treated individuals were approximately 62% male and approximately 38% female, averaging about 42 years of age. Every participant had undergone radiotherapy, temozolomide, or both before, and most underwent both.

This table comes from immunoSEQ multiplex PCR, and its TCRdb copy is limited to in-frame clones, with some not included. The sample carries around 92,000 clones, 70% to 90% recorded once. This CDR3 comprises 15 residues. In germline, CDR1 is SEHNR, CDR2 FQNEAQ (reference sequence). The germline V and J ends were trimmed by 1 base and 0 bases, with 9 bases remaining between them. The time point is: baseline, week 1 (first vaccination visit). Treatment defined: pre-vaccination baseline after standard-of-care therapy. Study observations and caveats: Induction of immune responses by the vaccine occurred in about 93% of patients. Changes in top peripheral clonotypes did not appear linked to pseudoprogression.

This receptor was obtained from a woman aged 45-65 years with glioma. This chain uses TRBV7-9 with TRBJ1-2, with D possibly TRBD1 on 5 matching bases. The input for sequencing was PBMCs, taken from a glioma patient treated with radiotherapy, temozolomide or both. Written as DNA, the CDR3 is TGTGCCAGCAGCTTAGGCAGGGCTTCTAACTATGGCTACACCTTC. The encoded protein is CASSLGRASNYGYTF.